Presented here are 13 T cell receptor beta chains from one specimen sequenced in a study of blood T cell repertoires in COVID-19 (TCRdb year 2020). The library relied on the immunoSEQ multiplex PCR assay. Sourced from immuneACCESS, this table was stored by TCRdb with only in-frame sequences that have V and J called. A share of the clones is absent; for the studies checked, an unresolved V gene accounts for under half, and the remainder has no known explanation. The sample contains under 250,000 clones, around four fifths of them found a single time. The ten largest make up about 4% of the sample. The sample taken for sequencing was peripheral blood. The source of these receptors is a man aged 45-65 years with acute or convalescent COVID-19.

The chain recombines TRBV19 with TRBJ2-5; 7 bases are a match to TRBD2. With 3 bases clipped from V and 2 bases from J, the junction kept 6 bases outside the gene matches. CDR3 length: 15 amino acids. Germline CDR1 is LNHDA and CDR2 is SQIVND (reference sequence). The CDR3 spells CASSMLAVPQETQYF. For the CDR3, the DNA is TGTGCCAGTAGTATGCTAGCGGTACCACAAGAGACCCAGTACTTC.

Only one count was recorded for this clone. The chain couples TRBV11-1 to TRBJ2-2; 12 nucleotides line up with TRBD2. Losses at the gene ends were 4 bases for V and 6 bases for J; bases not matched to a gene: 6. The CDR3 length is 16 residues. The V gene's germline CDR1 is SGHAT and CDR2 FQDESV (reference sequence). CDR3 bases: TGTGCCAGCAGCTACCTAGCGGGAGGGGTTTCCGGGGAGCTGTTTTTT. It is translated as CASSYLAGGVSGELFF.

The chain uses TRBV7-6 and TRBJ2-7; 9 nucleotides match TRBD1. The germline gives CDR1 SGHVS, CDR2 FNYEAQ. This CDR3 has 17 residues. J lost 4 bases, V lost 1 base, and 11 bases had no gene match. The CDR3 DNA sequence: TGTGCCAGCAGCTTAGGGTCTTCGGGGACAGGGTTTTACGAGCAGTACTTC. Residues: CASSLGSSGTGFYEQYF.

A single count supports this clone. The CDR3 nucleotides are TGTGCCAGCAGTTTAGCGCAGGGTAAGGCTTTCTTT. Its protein product is CASSLAQGKAFF. The J gene is TRBJ1-1, the V gene TRBV28, with D possibly TRBD1 on 5 matching bases. The CDR3 loop spans 12 amino acids. CDR1 and CDR2 (germline): MDHEN, SYDVKM. V lost 2 bases, J lost 11 bases, and 12 bases lay in between.

The chain couples TRBV5-6 to TRBJ2-7, with a weak D call TRBD2 (7 bases). The V gene's germline CDR1 is SGHDT and CDR2 YYEEEE. This CDR3 comprises 15 residues. V was cut by 3 bases and J by 3 bases, with 16 bases left in between. CDR3 loop: CASSSYRGGHYEQYF. Here the CDR3 DNA reads TGTGCCAGCAGCTCCTATAGGGGGGGGCACTACGAGCAGTACTTC.

The V and J genes are TRBV19 and TRBJ2-7, with TRBD2 as a possible D gene (6 bases). From germline, CDR1 is LNHDA and CDR2 SQIVND (reference sequence). With 7 bases removed from V and 3 bases from J, the gap between germline ends came to 13 bases. The CDR3 contains 13 residues. CDR3 in amino acids: CASKRGGDYEQYF. In DNA, the CDR3 is TGTGCCAGTAAGCGAGGCGGGGACTACGAGCAGTACTTC. Full variable domain (remainder filled in from reference TRBV19 and TRBJ2-7): DGGITQSPKYLFRKEGQNVTLSCEQNLNHDAMYWYRQDPGQGLRLIYYSQIVNDFQKGDIAEGYSVSREKKESFPLTVTSAQKNPTAFYLCASKRGGDYEQYFGPGTRLTVT.

V usage is TRBV6-5 and J usage is TRBJ2-5, with 7 bases matching TRBD1. The CDR3 covers 15 residues. The V segment lost 5 bases and the J segment 1 base; nucleotides outside the gene matches: 7. Per germline, CDR1 MNHEY and CDR2 SVGAGI. In DNA form, the CDR3 reads TGTGCCAGCAGTAGCCTGGGACAGCTCCAAGAGACCCAGTACTTC. This translates into CASSSLGQLQETQYF.

The CDR3 nucleotides read TGCAGCGTTGGCGGCAGCCTAAGGAGCACTGAAGCTTTCTTT. It encodes CSVGGSLRSTEAFF. The V gene is TRBV29-1, the J gene TRBJ1-1; D is ambiguous. The V gene's germline CDR1 is SQVTM and CDR2 ANQGSEA. The CDR3 length is 14 residues. Trimming stripped 4 bases from V and 4 bases from J, with 16 bases between. Full variable domain (remainder filled in from reference TRBV29-1 and TRBJ1-1): SAVISQKPSRDICQRGTSLTIQCQVDSQVTMMFWYRQQPGQSLTLIATANQGSEATYESGFVIDKFPISRPNLTFSTLTVSNMSPEDSSIYLCSVGGSLRSTEAFFGQGTRLTVV.

The chain carries TRBV5-1 and TRBJ1-1; 7 bases fit TRBD1. CDR1 is SGHRS and CDR2 is YFSETQ in the germline V gene. This CDR3 is built from 14 residues. V lost 5 bases, J lost 3 bases, and 7 bases stayed unmatched. The CDR3 here is CASSPGQAYTEAFF. The CDR3, as DNA: TGCGCCAGCAGTCCAGGACAGGCGTACACTGAAGCTTTCTTT.

V is TRBV5-1 and J is TRBJ2-2; 8 nucleotides match TRBD2. This CDR3 is built from 15 residues. Looked up from germline, CDR1 is SGHRS and CDR2 is YFSETQ. V lost 2 bases to trimming and J lost 1 base; unmatched junction nucleotides: 1. The CDR3 region is CASSFSGENTGELFF. The CDR3 DNA follows: TGCGCCAGCAGCTTTAGCGGGGAGAACACCGGGGAGCTGTTTTTT.

The chain couples TRBV6-5 to TRBJ1-2, with 7 positions matching TRBD1. Germline CDR1 MNHEY, CDR2 SVGAGI. V lost 8 bases, J lost 8 bases, and 8 bases stayed unmatched. This CDR3 is 12 amino acids long. This chain's CDR3 is CASEKGAEGYTF. The CDR3 DNA follows: TGTGCCAGCGAAAAGGGGGCGGAAGGCTACACCTTC.

CDR3 DNA: TGTGCCAGCAGCCTCGGAAGGGGCTATGGCTACACCTTC. This sequence encodes CASSLGRGYGYTF. The chain links TRBV3-1 (or the pseudogene TRBV3-2) to TRBJ1-2, with D perhaps matching TRBD1 (5 bases). This CDR3 comprises 13 residues. Trimming pared 4 bases from V and 4 bases from J, leaving 10 bases between. The germline gives CDR1 LGHDT, CDR2 YNNKEL (reference sequence).

The genes are TRBV21-1 and TRBJ1-4. TRBV21-1 is deemed a pseudogene. CDR3 length: 16 amino acids. The CDR3 sequence is CASSNGGGLTNEKLFF. CDR3 DNA: TGTGCCAGCAGCAACGGGGGAGGCTTAACTAATGAAAAACTGTTTTTT.